This T cell receptor (beta chain) was documented in a study of blood T cell repertoires in COVID-19. About the study: Researchers got acute and convalescent COVID-19 samples from the United States, Italy and Spain. Sources were T cells, B-cell-depleted T cells, or PBMCs; the material itself was cDNA or gDNA.

Trimming pared 1 base from V and 3 bases from J, leaving 10 bases between. CDR1 and CDR2 from the germline V gene are LGHNA and YNFKEQ. This CDR3 is 14 amino acids long. This clone has more than one count but fewer than ten. Source study methods: Researchers report that nucleated cell counts were estimated from reference gene primer amplification. The assay was immunoSEQ multiplex PCR, and TCRdb's table has in-frame clones only and misses some. V and J calls plus clone size are reproduced from that table; the DNA served to infer D and trimming. The sample records 100,000 to 150,000 clones, approximately 83% being singletons.

The sequence was collected from a man older than 75 with active or convalescent COVID-19. V and J are TRBV4-2 and TRBJ2-7; D is unclear. The sequencing input was peripheral blood. The CDR3 DNA is TGTGCCAGCAGCCAAGTATCAGAAATCTACGAGCAGTACTTC. Amino acid sequence: CASSQVSEIYEQYF.